These 29 T cell receptor beta chains came from one sample sequenced in a study of vaccination effects on CD4 cells after COVID-19. Sequencing followed a ViraFEST assay step that expanded antigen-specific CD4+ T cells with viral peptide pools. Culture lasted 10 days before CD4+ T cell isolation. The participants, recipients of two vaccine doses, got either BNT162b2 or mRNA-1273. These TCRs are of unknown antigen specificity. Only in-frame clones appear in the TCRdb table, and some are missing; sequencing was by immunoSEQ multiplex PCR. The data hold approximately 65,000 clones, with roughly 81% observed a single time. Material: CD4+ T cells from PBMCs cultured with HCoV-229E spike peptides, obtained after COVID-19 vaccination. The receptors come from a human donor who received a COVID-19 vaccine.

The chain recombines TRBV4-2 with TRBJ1-2; no clear D gene. There are 16 residues in the CDR3. The germline V gene has CDR1 LGHNA and CDR2 YNFKEQ. The V end was cut by 0 bases, the J end by 7 bases, with 18 bases between. Here the CDR3 reads CASSQDLRELIGGYTF. The DNA of the CDR3 is TGTGCCAGCAGCCAAGATTTGCGGGAGCTCATCGGTGGCTACACCTTC.

This chain uses TRBV7-3 with TRBJ2-3, with a weak D call TRBD1 (7 bases). There are 15 residues in the CDR3. Per germline, CDR1 SGHTA and CDR2 FQGTGA. V was trimmed by 5 bases and J by 3 bases, leaving 15 bases between them. Here the CDR3 DNA reads TGTGCCAGCAGCCTGCAGGGGGGTCGGACAGATACGCAGTATTTT. Amino acid sequence: CASSLQGGRTDTQYF. The whole variable domain, remainder taken from reference TRBV7-3 and TRBJ2-3, is GAGVSQTPSNKVTEKGKYVELRCDPISGHTALYWYRQSLGQGPEFLIYFQGTGAADDSGLPNDRFFAVRPEGSVSTLKIQRTERGDSAVYLCASSLQGGRTDTQYFGPGTRLTVL.

This clone was detected once. The CDR3: CASSLRGASYNEQFF. Written as DNA, the CDR3 is TGTGCCAGCAGCCTTCGGGGGGCCTCCTACAATGAGCAGTTCTTC. This rearrangement joins TRBV27 to TRBJ2-1, with a tentative D call TRBD2 (7 bases). V shed 6 bases and J shed 0 bases, with 12 bases lying between them. CDR3 length equals 15 residues. Germline V gene data show CDR1 as MNHEY and CDR2 as SMNVEV (reference sequence).

This clone has more than one count but fewer than ten. The chain combines TRBV28 with TRBJ1-1; 8 nucleotides line up with TRBD1. Per the germline V gene, CDR1 is MDHEN and CDR2 is SYDVKM. The CDR3 totals 18 residues. The V gene end was trimmed by 5 bases and the J gene end by 3 bases; junction bases not matched to a gene: 17. The CDR3 sequence: CASSQPGGRIFGDTEAFF. Here the CDR3 DNA reads TGTGCCAGCAGTCAGCCAGGGGGCAGGATTTTCGGCGACACTGAAGCTTTCTTT.

The V and J genes are TRBV5-1 and TRBJ1-1; D might be TRBD1 (5 bases). The CDR3 loop spans 14 amino acids. Germline V gene sequence: CDR1 SGHRS, CDR2 YFSETQ. V was shortened by 3 bases and J by 10 bases, with 19 bases between the two germline ends. In DNA, the CDR3 is TGCGCCAGCAGCTCAATGACAGCCCAGGATGTAGCTTTCTTT. Protein product: CASSSMTAQDVAFF.

The chain carries TRBV29-1 and TRBJ1-5; no reliable D call. V lost 3 bases and J lost 2, with 8 bases in between. This CDR3 contains 13 residues. Germline lookup yields CDR1 SQVTM and CDR2 ANQGSEA. Here the CDR3 reads CSVDVGGNQPQHF. CDR3 DNA sequence: TGCAGCGTTGATGTCGGGGGCAATCAGCCCCAGCATTTT.

The gene calls are TRBV19 and TRBJ1-5, with 8 bases lining up with TRBD1. The CDR3 length is 15 residues. CDR1 is LNHDA and CDR2 is SQIVND in the germline V gene (reference sequence). Trimming removed 9 bases from V and 7 bases from J; junction bases left unmatched: 14. CDR3 in amino acids: CASSASSGGYQPQHF. For the CDR3, the DNA is TGTGCCAGCTCCGCGAGTTCAGGGGGCTACCAGCCCCAGCATTTT.

This clone was detected only a few times. The J gene is TRBJ1-5, the V gene TRBV7-8, with TRBD1 matching over 10 bases. The CDR3 loop spans 16 amino acids. Germline loops: CDR1 SGHVS, CDR2 FQNEAQ. V lost 3 bases to trimming and J lost 6 bases; unmatched junction nucleotides: 8. The CDR3 sequence is CASSFRDRGSSQPQHF. For the CDR3, the DNA is TGTGCCAGCAGCTTCCGGGACAGGGGATCGAGTCAGCCCCAGCATTTT.

This clone was detected only once. Here the CDR3 DNA reads TGTGCTAGTGGTTTCGGGGGCGCCGGGGAAAATACGCAGTATTTT. It translates to CASGFGGAGENTQYF. This chain uses TRBV12-5 with TRBJ2-3; the D call may be TRBD1 or TRBD2 (6 bases each). The CDR3 runs 15 residues. Deletions cut 3 bases from V and 7 bases from J, with 17 bases between. Germline V CDR1 and CDR2: LGHNT, FRNRAP.

The rearrangement links TRBV27 to TRBJ2-7; D is undetermined. The CDR3 has 13 residues. In germline, CDR1 is MNHEY, CDR2 SMNVEV (reference sequence). V was shortened by 8 bases and J by 2 bases, with 13 bases between the two germline ends. CDR3 region: CASSPAGPYEQYV. The CDR3 DNA follows: TGTGCCAGCTCCCCCGCCGGACCCTACGAGCAGTACGTC.

J is TRBJ2-1 and V is TRBV7-6, with D maybe TRBD1 (6 bases). The V gene's germline CDR1 is SGHVS and CDR2 FNYEAQ. Trimming left V 5 bases short and J 0 bases short, with 14 bases between. The CDR3 runs 16 residues. The CDR3 DNA reads TGTGCCAGCAGCATTATTACAGGGAGCTCCTACAATGAGCAGTTCTTC. It translates to CASSIITGSSYNEQFF. Combining the CDR3 with reference TRBV7-6 and TRBJ2-1 gives the whole variable domain GAGVSQSPRYKVTKRGQDVALRCDPISGHVSLYWYRQALGQGPEFLTYFNYEAQQDKSGLPNDRFSAERPEGSISTLTIQRTEQRDSAMYRCASSIITGSSYNEQFFGPGTRLTVL.

This clone was observed a few times. The CDR3 nucleotides read TGTGCCAGCAGCTTCAACAACCGACAGGGCTATGGCTACACCTTC. Encoded protein: CASSFNNRQGYGYTF. The chain is built from TRBV6-5 and TRBJ1-2; TRBD1 matches at 7 bases. CDR1 is MNHEY and CDR2 is SVGAGI in the germline V gene. Losses at the gene ends were 6 bases for V and 4 bases for J; bases not matched to a gene: 11. The CDR3 runs 15 residues.

The chain links TRBV29-1 to TRBJ2-2, with D possibly TRBD2 on 6 matching bases. Germline CDR1 and CDR2: SQVTM and ANQGSEA. Trimming pared 7 bases from V and 6 bases from J, leaving 15 bases between. This CDR3 comprises 13 residues. CDR3 coding DNA: TGCAGCGCTAAAAGGGGAGGAGCCGGGGAGCTGTTTTTT. Translated, it gives CSAKRGGAGELFF.

This clone was observed a single time. The J gene is TRBJ1-5, the V gene TRBV6-2 or TRBV6-3; D gene unclear. The CDR3 is 12 amino acids. Germline V gene data show CDR1 as MNHEY and CDR2 as SVGEGT. V was clipped by 5 bases and J by 5 bases, with 7 bases between them. CDR3 loop: CASSGRDQPQHF. CDR3 in DNA: TGTGCCAGCAGTGGGAGGGATCAGCCCCAGCATTTT.

The table lists this clone with a few counts. This chain joins TRBV4-3 and TRBJ2-1; TRBD2 aligns across 7 bases. The V segment lost 0 bases and the J segment 3 bases; nucleotides outside the gene matches: 5. Germline values: CDR1 LGHNA, CDR2 YSLEER. This CDR3 has 16 amino acids. DNA for the CDR3: TGCGCCAGCAGCCAAGATGGCGCGGGGGACTACAATGAGCAGTTCTTC. Amino acid sequence: CASSQDGAGDYNEQFF.

The chain is built from TRBV24-1 and TRBJ2-3, with 8 bases aligning to TRBD2. V gave up 10 bases and J gave up 1 base; unmatched junction bases: 6. Per the germline V gene, CDR1 is KGHDR and CDR2 is SFDVKD. There are 14 residues in the CDR3. The chain's CDR3 is CATETSAGTDTQYF. In DNA form, the CDR3 reads TGTGCCACTGAGACTAGCGCTGGCACAGATACGCAGTATTTT.

The rearrangement uses TRBV28 and TRBJ2-2; maybe TRBD2 (5 bases). This CDR3 region has 13 residues. The V gene lost 7 bases and the J gene lost 7 bases, with 13 bases spanning the gap. CDR1 and CDR2 (germline): MDHEN, SYDVKM. This CDR3 reads CASILSEGGELFF. Here the CDR3 DNA reads TGTGCCAGCATTCTAAGTGAGGGCGGGGAGCTGTTTTTT.

The V gene is TRBV4-1, the J gene TRBJ2-7; D uncertain. This CDR3 comprises 15 residues. The germline V gene encodes CDR1 MGHRA and CDR2 YSYEKL. Trimming cost V 4 bases and J 5 bases, with 18 bases left between them. CDR3: CASSPNMKGNNEQYV. CDR3 DNA: TGCGCCAGCAGCCCTAACATGAAAGGGAACAACGAGCAGTACGTC.

This clone was recorded a few times. The V and J genes are TRBV10-3 and TRBJ1-5, with a weak D call TRBD1 (5 bases). V dropped 3 bases and J dropped 2 bases, with 14 bases sitting between them. The CDR3 length is 16 residues. The germline gives CDR1 ENHRY, CDR2 SYGVKD. As DNA, the CDR3 is TGTGCCATCAGTGACCCGGGCGGGGCAGGCAATCAGCCCCAGCATTTT. Protein product: CAISDPGGAGNQPQHF.

This clone was found a few times. The chain joins TRBV2 to TRBJ2-1, with D unclear. In germline, CDR1 is SNHLY, CDR2 FYNNEI. CDR3 length: 11 amino acids. V was cut by 7 bases and J by 6 bases, with 7 bases left in between. In nucleotides, the CDR3 is TGTGCCAGCAAGGGATTCAATGAGCAGTTCTTC. Its protein product is CASKGFNEQFF.

J is TRBJ2-7 and V is TRBV3-1 (or the pseudogene TRBV3-2); no definite D call. The CDR3 length is 14 residues. Between the trimmed V and J ends, which lost 1 base and 4 bases, there was a span of 11 bases. Germline lookup yields CDR1 LGHDT and CDR2 YNNKEL (reference sequence). The CDR3 sequence is CASSQGGRNYEQYV. Here the CDR3 DNA reads TGTGCCAGCAGCCAAGGAGGTCGGAATTACGAGCAGTACGTC.

The rearrangement links TRBV7-8 to TRBJ1-1; D perhaps matches TRBD1 (5 bases). Germline V gene lookup returns CDR1 SGHVS and CDR2 FQNEAQ. The CDR3 extends over 16 amino acids. V was trimmed by 4 bases and J by 0 bases, leaving 15 bases between them. The CDR3 DNA reads TGTGCCAGCAGCTCCGTAGACAGCCATGTGAACACTGAAGCTTTCTTT. Its translation is CASSSVDSHVNTEAFF.

This sequence joins TRBV12-2 and TRBJ1-6. TRBV12-2 is a documented pseudogene. This CDR3 is 17 amino acids long. This chain's CDR3 is CASRFKVSFPPNSPLHF. The DNA for the CDR3 is TGTGCAAGTCGCTTTAAGGTCAGCTTCCCACCAAATTCACCCCTCCACTTT.

The rearrangement links TRBV6-5 to TRBJ1-1; D uncertain. Trimming cost V 0 bases and J 10 bases, with 15 bases left between them. This CDR3 has 14 amino acids. The germline gives CDR1 MNHEY, CDR2 SVGAGI. CDR3 in amino acids: CASSYSTVGRVAFF. The CDR3 DNA sequence: TGTGCCAGCAGTTACTCTACCGTGGGGAGAGTAGCTTTCTTT.

The chain carries TRBV9 and TRBJ2-1; 10 nucleotides align to TRBD2. Germline-derived CDR1 and CDR2 are SGDLS and YYNGEE. The junction had 8 bases not matched to a gene; V was cut back by 0 bases and J by 2 bases. The CDR3 loop spans 18 amino acids. CDR3 coding DNA: TGTGCCAGCAGCGTAGGTGGTAGCGGGGGGCCTACCTACAATGAGCAGTTCTTC. It translates to CASSVGGSGGPTYNEQFF.

Details on this clone: Other DNA sequences of this sample code for an identical CDR3. The V and J genes are TRBV6-1 and TRBJ1-5; unclear D gene. CDR1 and CDR2 from the germline V gene are MNHNS and SASEGT. The V and J ends lost 0 bases and 3 bases respectively, with 9 bases between them. CDR3 length: 15 amino acids. The CDR3 DNA sequence: TGTGCCAGCAGTGAAGCAGGACTGAACAATCAGCCCCAGCATTTT. This codes for CASSEAGLNNQPQHF.

The sample holds a few counts of this clone. This sequence joins TRBV19 and TRBJ2-2; no clear D. V lost 9 bases, J lost 6 bases, and 11 bases lay in between. The CDR3 sequence is 12 residues long. CDR1 is LNHDA and CDR2 is SQIVND in the germline V gene (reference sequence). The CDR3 reads CASRSQAGELFF. In nucleotides, the CDR3 is TGTGCCAGCCGAAGTCAGGCCGGGGAGCTGTTTTTT.

The chain is built from TRBV28 and TRBJ2-3; D not resolved. Germline V gene data show CDR1 as MDHEN and CDR2 as SYDVKM. This CDR3 is built from 13 residues. The V end was cut by 1 base, the J end by 1 base, with 3 bases between. CDR3 residues: CASSLYGTDTQYF. CDR3 nucleotide sequence: TGTGCCAGCAGTTTATACGGCACAGATACGCAGTATTTT. The whole variable domain, filled in from reference TRBV28 and TRBJ2-3, reads DVKVTQSSRYLVKRTGEKVFLECVQDMDHENMFWYRQDPGLGLRLIYFSYDVKMKEKGDIPEGYSVSREKKERFSLILESASTNQTSMYLCASSLYGTDTQYFGPGTRLTVL.

Worth noting for this clone: A read error may produce the germline difference seen at one junction end. This rearrangement joins TRBV3-1 (or the pseudogene TRBV3-2) to TRBJ2-4; tentative D call: TRBD1 (6 bases). The CDR3 is 20 amino acids. Germline CDR1 LGHDT, CDR2 YNNKEL (reference sequence). CDR3 coding DNA: TGTGCCAGCAGACAAGATCTGGTACAGGGCCCCGAACTGGCCAAAAACATTCAGTACTTC. Translation: CASRQDLVQGPELAKNIQYF.